The clone carrying this T cell receptor (beta chain) was found once. The repertoire was sequenced with immunoSEQ multiplex PCR; TCRdb's copy has only in-frame clones and lacks some. The profile covers tens of thousands of clones, with roughly 86% appearing a single time and about 7.8% taken by the ten largest. CDR1 is LNHDA and CDR2 is SQIVND in the germline V gene (reference sequence). Trimming pared 5 bases from V and 3 bases from J, leaving 12 bases between. This CDR3 comprises 14 residues. The data are from a study of blood T cell repertoires in COVID-19. Study background: Acute-phase and convalescent COVID-19 samples originated in the United States, Italy and Spain.

The clonotype was recovered from a man aged 45-65 years with active COVID-19. J is TRBJ2-3 and V is TRBV19; the D gene is possibly TRBD1 (5 bases). The sequencing input was peripheral blood. DNA of the CDR3: TGTGCCAGTAGTGCAGGGTATGGGACAGATACGCAGTATTTT. Translating it yields CASSAGYGTDTQYF.